This TCR beta chain was observed in a study of cytomegalovirus exposure and HLA in healthy donors. The CDR3 has 17 residues. The germline CDR1 and CDR2 sequences are LNHDA and SQIVND (reference sequence). V was trimmed by 3 bases and J by 5 bases, leaving 19 bases between them. The PCR contained 60 Vbeta and 13 Jbeta primers. Profiling relied on immunoSEQ multiplex PCR, and the TCRdb table lists in-frame clones only, not all of them. The table includes roughly 87,000 clones, 65% to 75% detected once. Healthy bone marrow donors made up the donors. General study findings and limits: Among immune exposure information, only CMV serostatus was available.

Points on this clone: No antigen is known for it.

The chain combines TRBV19 with TRBJ2-2; a weak D match, TRBD2 (7 bases). The sequence came from a man aged 55 to 70 in good health and CMV-seronegative. Material: PBMCs. The CDR3 nucleotides are TGTGCCAGTAGTATGAGGGGGGGCAGGCAAGGTACCGGGGAGCTGTTTTTT. This encodes CASSMRGGRQGTGELFF.